The sequence of this T cell receptor beta chain was determined in a study of identical twins. Study observations and caveats: Compared with models, monozygotic twins showed more out-of-frame TCR alpha sharing. For zero-insertion analyses, partial confounding could come from invariant MAIT and iNKT cells.

With template switching, a universal primer site was added, and the cDNA carried unique molecular identifiers. TCRdb used MiXCR to reprocess the 5' RACE reads, holding one entry per CDR3 protein. The top ten hold roughly 5.4% of the sample, which has about 250,000 distinct CDR3 sequences, approximately 8% seen once. The CDR3 is made up of 13 amino acids. Trimming removed 7 bases from V and 7 bases from J, with 14 bases in between. This clonotype has at least ten counts. What it recognizes is unknown. Everyone who gave samples was a healthy Caucasian. These data are also associated with another study on yellow fever vaccine responses in identical twins.

The material sequenced was CD8+ T cells sorted from blood. The V call is TRBV12-3 or TRBV12-4, the J call TRBJ2-1; tentative D call: TRBD2 (5 bases). This receptor was obtained from a woman aged 18-29 years in good health. The CDR3 is CASNVGVWNEQFF. The CDR3 DNA reads as TGTGCCAGCAACGTCGGGGTGTGGAATGAGCAGTTCTTC.